This is a list of T cell receptor beta chains from one sample in a study of TIL therapy for anti-PD-1-resistant metastatic lung cancer. Method: immunoSEQ multiplex PCR; TCRdb's copy keeps in-frame clones and lacks some. Of about 36,000 clones in the sample, about 73% were seen once. The sample in question was blood, obtained at baseline. These TCRs come from a person aged 25 to 85 with non-small cell lung cancer. Each CDR3 is given with its conserved first and last residue. A D gene is named only where the DNA matches it firmly. Rows may omit the clone size; those that give it use once, few, many or a size class.

v_gene	abundance	d_gene	j_gene	CDR3nt	CDR3aa
TRBV10-3	few	TRBD1	TRBJ1-3	TGTGCCATCAGCGGGACAGATACTGGAAACACCATATATTTT	CAISGTDTGNTIYF
TRBV10-3	few	NA	TRBJ1-6	TGTGCCATCAGTGAGTCGGGGACCGACTCCAATAATTCACCCCTCCACTTT	CAISESGTDSNNSPLHF
TRBV19	NA	NA	TRBJ2-2	TGTGCCAGTAGTATATATCAGGGGTCCGGGGAGCTGTTTTTT	CASSIYQGSGELFF
TRBV28	NA	NA	TRBJ1-5	TGTGCCCAATCAACGCCCCAGCATTTT	CAQSTPQHF
TRBV11-2	NA	NA	TRBJ1-3	TGTGCCAGCAGCTTAGACATCTCTGGAAACACCATATATTTT	CASSLDISGNTIYF
TRBV6-5	NA	NA	TRBJ1-1	TGTGCCAGCAGCCCCCGCCAGGGACACACTGAAGCTTTCTTT	CASSPRQGHTEAFF
TRBV19	NA	TRBD1	TRBJ2-5	TGTGCCAGTAGTATAGTTGACAGGGGTCTCCTCGAGACCCAGTACTTC	CASSIVDRGLLETQYF
TRBV5-4	NA	NA	TRBJ1-3	TGTGCCAGCAGCTTGGGGGGGACCGGAAACACCATATATTTT	CASSLGGTGNTIYF
TRBV4-1	NA	TRBD2	TRBJ2-1	TGCGCCAGCAGCCAAGATTATAGCGCGGGACTAGCCAATGAGCAGTTCTTC	CASSQDYSAGLANEQFF
TRBV19	NA	NA	TRBJ2-7	TGTGCCAGTAGTATAGGATCACAGGGAGGCGGTTACGAGCAGTACTTC	CASSIGSQGGGYEQYF
TRBV6-5	once	TRBD1	TRBJ2-7	TGTGCCAGCAGACGGGACAGTACCTACGAGCAGTACTTC	CASRRDSTYEQYF
TRBV18	NA	NA	TRBJ2-5	TGTGCCAGCTCACCGAATCAGGTTGGGGGAGAGACCCGGTACTTC	CASSPNQVGGETRYF
TRBV6-6	NA	NA	TRBJ2-7	TGTGCCAGCAGTTACAACAGCAAATACGAGCAGTACTTC	CASSYNSKYEQYF
TRBV4-2	NA	NA	TRBJ2-5	TGTGCCAGCAGCCAAGCGGACAACCGGGAGACCCAGTACTTC	CASSQADNRETQYF
TRBV27	NA	TRBD2	TRBJ2-1	TGTGCCAGTGGAGAAGCGGGAGTGATTGGTGAGCAGTTCTTC	CASGEAGVIGEQFF
TRBV28	NA	NA	TRBJ1-5	TGTGCCAGCACCCCGCCACAGGGTTACAATCAGCCCCAGCATTTT	CASTPPQGYNQPQHF
TRBV7-9	NA	TRBD2	TRBJ2-3	TGTGCCAGCAGCTTATTTCCTGGACTAGCGGGCACTAGCACAGATACGCAGTATTTT	CASSLFPGLAGTSTDTQYF
TRBV4-3	NA	NA	TRBJ1-5	TGCGCCAGCAGCCAAGAGGGGTGGGGGGTTAGCAATCAGCCCCAGCATTTT	CASSQEGWGVSNQPQHF
TRBV29-1	NA	NA	TRBJ1-4	TGCAGCGTTCGGCCAGCAGTAGGAGAAAAACTGTTTTTT	CSVRPAVGEKLFF
TRBV4-2	NA	TRBD1	TRBJ1-1	TGTGCCAGCAGCCAACAGGGGGGCGAAGGCACTGAAGCTTTCTTT	CASSQQGGEGTEAFF
TRBV6-1	NA	NA	TRBJ2-7	TGTGCCAGCAGTGTGAGAACCTACTACGAGCAGTACTTC	CASSVRTYYEQYF
TRBV7-8	NA	TRBD2	TRBJ2-1	TGTGCCAGCAGCCTAAGAGCGGGAGTGGACAATGAGCAGTTCTTC	CASSLRAGVDNEQFF
TRBV27	few	NA	TRBJ2-2	TGTGCCAGCAGTTTAACAGGGTTGAGAACCGGGGAGCTGTTTTTT	CASSLTGLRTGELFF
TRBV30	NA	NA	TRBJ2-1	TGTGCCTGGAGTGTAGGAGGGATAAAGCCCGATGAGCAGTTCTTC	CAWSVGGIKPDEQFF